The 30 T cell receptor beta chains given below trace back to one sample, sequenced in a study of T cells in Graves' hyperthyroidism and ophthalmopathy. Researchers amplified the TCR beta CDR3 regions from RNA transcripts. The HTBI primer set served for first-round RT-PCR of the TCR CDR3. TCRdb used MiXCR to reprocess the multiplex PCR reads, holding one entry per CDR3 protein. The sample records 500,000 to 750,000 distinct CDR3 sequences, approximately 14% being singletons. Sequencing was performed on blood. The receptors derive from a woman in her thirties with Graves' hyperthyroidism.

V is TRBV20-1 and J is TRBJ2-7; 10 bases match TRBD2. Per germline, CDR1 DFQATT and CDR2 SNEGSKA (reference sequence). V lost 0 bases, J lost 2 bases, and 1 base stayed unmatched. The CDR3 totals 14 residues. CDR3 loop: CSARDGTSAYEQYF. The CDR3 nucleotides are TGCAGTGCTAGAGACGGGACTAGCGCCTACGAGCAGTACTTC.

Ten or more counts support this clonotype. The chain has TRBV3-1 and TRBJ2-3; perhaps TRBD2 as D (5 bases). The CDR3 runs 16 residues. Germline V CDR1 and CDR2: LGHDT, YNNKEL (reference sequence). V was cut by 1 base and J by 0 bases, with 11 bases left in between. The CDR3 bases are TGTGCCAGCAGCCAAGCGGCCCGCGGGAGCACAGATACGCAGTATTTT. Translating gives CASSQAARGSTDTQYF.

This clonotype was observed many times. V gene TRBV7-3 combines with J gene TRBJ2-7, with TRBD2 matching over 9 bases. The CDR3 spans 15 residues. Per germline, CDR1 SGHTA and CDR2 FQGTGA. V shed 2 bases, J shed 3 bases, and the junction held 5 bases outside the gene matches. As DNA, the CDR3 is TGTGCCAGCAGCTTAGCGGGAGGGCCGATCTACGAGCAGTACTTC. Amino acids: CASSLAGGPIYEQYF.

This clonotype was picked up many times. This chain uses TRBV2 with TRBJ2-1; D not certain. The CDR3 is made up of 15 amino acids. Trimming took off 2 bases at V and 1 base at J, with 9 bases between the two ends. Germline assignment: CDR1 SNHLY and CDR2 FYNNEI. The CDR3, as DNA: TGTGCCAGCAGTGAACGGACGGTTTCCTACAATGAGCAGTTCTTC. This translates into CASSERTVSYNEQFF.

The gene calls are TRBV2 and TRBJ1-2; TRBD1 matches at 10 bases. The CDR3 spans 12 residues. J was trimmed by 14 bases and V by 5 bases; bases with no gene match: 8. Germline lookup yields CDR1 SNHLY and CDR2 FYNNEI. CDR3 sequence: CASSSDRGPRTF. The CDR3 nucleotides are TGTGCCAGCAGTTCTGACAGGGGGCCCCGTACCTTC.

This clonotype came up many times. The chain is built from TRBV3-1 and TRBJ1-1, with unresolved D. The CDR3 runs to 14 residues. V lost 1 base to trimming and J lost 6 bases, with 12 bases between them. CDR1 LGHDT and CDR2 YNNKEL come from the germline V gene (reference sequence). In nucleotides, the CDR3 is TGTGCCAGCAGCCAAGGGAGTACGACGGCTGAAGCTTTCTTT. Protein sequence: CASSQGSTTAEAFF. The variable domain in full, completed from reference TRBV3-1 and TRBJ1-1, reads DTAVSQTPKYLVTQMGNDKSIKCEQNLGHDTMYWYKQDSKKFLKIMFSYNNKELIINETVPNRFSPKSPDKAHLNLHINSLELGDSAVYFCASSQGSTTAEAFFGQGTRLTVV.

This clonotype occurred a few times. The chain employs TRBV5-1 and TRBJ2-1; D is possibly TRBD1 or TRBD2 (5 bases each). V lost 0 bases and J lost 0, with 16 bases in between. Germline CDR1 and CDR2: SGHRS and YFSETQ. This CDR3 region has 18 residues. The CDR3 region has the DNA TGCGCCAGCAGCTTGGATGTAGCTGGGGGTTCCTCCTACAATGAGCAGTTCTTC. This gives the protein CASSLDVAGGSSYNEQFF.

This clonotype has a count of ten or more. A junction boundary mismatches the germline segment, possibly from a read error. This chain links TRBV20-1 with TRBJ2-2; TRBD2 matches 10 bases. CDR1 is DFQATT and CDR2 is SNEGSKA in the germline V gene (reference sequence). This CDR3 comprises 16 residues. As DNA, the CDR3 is TGCAGTGCTAGGGTGGGACTAGCGTTGAACGCCGGGGAGCTGTTTTTT. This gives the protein CSARVGLALNAGELFF.

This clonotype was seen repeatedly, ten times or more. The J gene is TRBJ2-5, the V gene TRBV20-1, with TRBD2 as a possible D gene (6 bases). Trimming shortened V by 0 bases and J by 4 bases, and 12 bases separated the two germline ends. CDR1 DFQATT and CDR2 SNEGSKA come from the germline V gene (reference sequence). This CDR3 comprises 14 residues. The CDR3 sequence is CSARERGLIETQYF. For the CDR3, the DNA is TGCAGTGCTAGAGAGCGGGGTTTAATAGAGACCCAGTACTTC.

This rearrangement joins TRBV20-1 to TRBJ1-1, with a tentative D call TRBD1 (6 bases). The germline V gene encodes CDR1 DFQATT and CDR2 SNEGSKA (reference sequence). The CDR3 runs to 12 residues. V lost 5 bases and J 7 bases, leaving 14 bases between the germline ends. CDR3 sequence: CSAPPGQNEAFF. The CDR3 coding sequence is TGCAGTGCTCCCCCTGGACAGAATGAAGCTTTCTTT.

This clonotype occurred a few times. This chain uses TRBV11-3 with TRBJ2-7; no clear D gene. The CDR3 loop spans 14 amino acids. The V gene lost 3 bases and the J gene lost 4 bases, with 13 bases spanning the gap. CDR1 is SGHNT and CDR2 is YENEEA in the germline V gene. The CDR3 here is CASSFRHGFYEQYF. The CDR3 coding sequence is TGTGCCAGCAGCTTTCGACATGGGTTTTACGAGCAGTACTTC.

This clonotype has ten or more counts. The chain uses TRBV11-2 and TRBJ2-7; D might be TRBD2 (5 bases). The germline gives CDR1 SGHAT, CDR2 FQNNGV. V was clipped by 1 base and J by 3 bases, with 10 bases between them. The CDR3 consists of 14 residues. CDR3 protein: CASSLVAGYYEQYF. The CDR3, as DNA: TGTGCCAGCAGCTTAGTGGCGGGTTACTACGAGCAGTACTTC.

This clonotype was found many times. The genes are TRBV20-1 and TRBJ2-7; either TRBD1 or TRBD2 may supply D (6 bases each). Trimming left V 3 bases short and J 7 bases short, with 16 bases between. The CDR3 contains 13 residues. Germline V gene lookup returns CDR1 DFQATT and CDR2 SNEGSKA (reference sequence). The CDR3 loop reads CSASAGHPWEQYF. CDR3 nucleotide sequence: TGCAGTGCTAGTGCGGGACACCCTTGGGAGCAGTACTTC.

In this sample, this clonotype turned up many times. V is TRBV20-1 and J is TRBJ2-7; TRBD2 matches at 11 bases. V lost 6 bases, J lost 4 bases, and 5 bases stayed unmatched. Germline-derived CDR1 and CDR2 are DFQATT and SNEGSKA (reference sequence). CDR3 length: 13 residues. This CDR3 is CSASGLAAYEQYF. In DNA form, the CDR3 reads TGCAGTGCGTCGGGACTAGCGGCTTACGAGCAGTACTTC.

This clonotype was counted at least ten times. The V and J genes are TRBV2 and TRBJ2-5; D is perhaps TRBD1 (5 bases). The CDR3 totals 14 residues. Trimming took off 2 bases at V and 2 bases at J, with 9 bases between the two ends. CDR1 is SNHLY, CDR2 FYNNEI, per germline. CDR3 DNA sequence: TGTGCCAGCAGTGAAACCCCAGGGCAAGAGACCCAGTACTTC. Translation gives CASSETPGQETQYF.

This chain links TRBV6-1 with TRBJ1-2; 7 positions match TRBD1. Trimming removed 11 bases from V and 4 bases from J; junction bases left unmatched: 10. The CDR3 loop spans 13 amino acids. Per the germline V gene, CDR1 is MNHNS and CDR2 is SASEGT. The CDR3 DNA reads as TGTGCCTCGAGGGCAGGGGGTTCCTATGGCTACACCTTC. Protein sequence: CASRAGGSYGYTF.

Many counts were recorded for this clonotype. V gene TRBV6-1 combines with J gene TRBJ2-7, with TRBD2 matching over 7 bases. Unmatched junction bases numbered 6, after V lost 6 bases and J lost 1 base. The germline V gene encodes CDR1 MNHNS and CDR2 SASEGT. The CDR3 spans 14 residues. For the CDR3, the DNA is TGTGCCAGCAGGGCGGGAGCCCTTTCCTACGAGCAGTACTTC. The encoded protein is CASRAGALSYEQYF.

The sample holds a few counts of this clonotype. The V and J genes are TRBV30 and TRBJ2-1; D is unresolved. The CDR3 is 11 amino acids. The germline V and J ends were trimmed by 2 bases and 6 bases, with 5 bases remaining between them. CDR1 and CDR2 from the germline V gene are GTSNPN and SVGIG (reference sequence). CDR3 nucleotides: TGTGCCTGGAGTCCAGCCAATGAGCAGTTCTTC. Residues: CAWSPANEQFF.

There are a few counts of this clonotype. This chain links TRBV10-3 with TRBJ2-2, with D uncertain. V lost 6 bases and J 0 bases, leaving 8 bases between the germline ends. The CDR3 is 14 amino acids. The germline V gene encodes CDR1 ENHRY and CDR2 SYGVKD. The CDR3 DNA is TGTGCCATCAGGCAGAATCCGAACACCGGGGAGCTGTTTTTT. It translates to CAIRQNPNTGELFF.

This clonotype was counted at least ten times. The CDR3 bases are TGTGCCAGCAGTTTAGGGTCAGCCAGCAATCAGCCCCAGCATTTT. This encodes CASSLGSASNQPQHF. This sequence joins TRBV28 and TRBJ1-5, with D uncertain. Germline CDR1 reads MDHEN; CDR2 reads SYDVKM. The CDR3 has 15 amino acids. V lost 2 bases and J lost 1, with 9 bases in between.

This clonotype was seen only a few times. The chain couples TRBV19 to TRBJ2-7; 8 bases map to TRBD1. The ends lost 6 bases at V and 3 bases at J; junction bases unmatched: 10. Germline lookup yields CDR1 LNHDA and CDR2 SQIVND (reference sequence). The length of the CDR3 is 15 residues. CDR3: CASSQTGEEGYEQYF. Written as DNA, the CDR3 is TGTGCCAGTAGCCAGACAGGGGAGGAAGGCTACGAGCAGTACTTC.

CDR3 in amino acids: CASRAVGSVGNTIYF. The DNA for the CDR3 is TGTGCCAGCAGGGCGGTGGGGTCAGTAGGAAACACCATATATTTT. This chain uses TRBV6-1 with TRBJ1-3; D gene ambiguous. The germline gives CDR1 MNHNS, CDR2 SASEGT. The CDR3 spans 15 residues. Trimming shortened V by 6 bases and J by 4 bases, and 16 bases separated the two germline ends.

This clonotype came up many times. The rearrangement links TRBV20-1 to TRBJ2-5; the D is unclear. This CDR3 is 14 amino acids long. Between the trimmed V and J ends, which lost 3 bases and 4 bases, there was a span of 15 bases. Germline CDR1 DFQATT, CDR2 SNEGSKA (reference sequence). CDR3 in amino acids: CSASQGPQTETQYF. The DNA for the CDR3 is TGCAGTGCTAGCCAAGGCCCTCAGACAGAGACCCAGTACTTC.

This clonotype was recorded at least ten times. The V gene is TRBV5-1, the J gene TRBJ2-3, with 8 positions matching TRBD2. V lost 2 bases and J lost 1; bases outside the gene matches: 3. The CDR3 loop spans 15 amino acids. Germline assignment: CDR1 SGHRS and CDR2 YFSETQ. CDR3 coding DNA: TGCGCCAGCAGCTTAGCGGGAGACGGCACAGATACGCAGTATTTT. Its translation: CASSLAGDGTDTQYF.

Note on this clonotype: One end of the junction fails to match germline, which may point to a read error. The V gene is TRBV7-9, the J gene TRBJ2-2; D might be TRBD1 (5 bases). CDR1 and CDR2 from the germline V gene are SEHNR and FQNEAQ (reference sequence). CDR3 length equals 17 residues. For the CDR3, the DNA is TGTGCCAGCAACTTATTCGATGACAGTGCGAACACCGGGGAGCTGTTTTTT. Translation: CASNLFDDSANTGELFF.

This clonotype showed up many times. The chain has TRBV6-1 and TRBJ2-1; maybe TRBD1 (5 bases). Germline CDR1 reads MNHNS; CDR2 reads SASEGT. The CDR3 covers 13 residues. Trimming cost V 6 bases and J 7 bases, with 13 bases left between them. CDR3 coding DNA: TGTGCCAGCAGCGGTGGGGCGTGGAATGAGCAGTTCTTC. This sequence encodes CASSGGAWNEQFF.

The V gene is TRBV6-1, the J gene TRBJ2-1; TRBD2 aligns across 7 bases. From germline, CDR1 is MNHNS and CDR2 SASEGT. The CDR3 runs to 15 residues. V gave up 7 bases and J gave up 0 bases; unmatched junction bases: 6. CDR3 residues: CASNVGGPSYNEQFF. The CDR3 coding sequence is TGTGCCAGCAATGTGGGAGGGCCCTCCTACAATGAGCAGTTCTTC.

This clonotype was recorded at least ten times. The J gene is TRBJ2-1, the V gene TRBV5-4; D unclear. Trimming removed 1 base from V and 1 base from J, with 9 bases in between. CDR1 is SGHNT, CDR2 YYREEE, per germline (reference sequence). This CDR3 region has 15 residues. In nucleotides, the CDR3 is TGTGCCAGCAGCTTGCTAACCCGGTCCTACAATGAGCAGTTCTTC. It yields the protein CASSLLTRSYNEQFF.

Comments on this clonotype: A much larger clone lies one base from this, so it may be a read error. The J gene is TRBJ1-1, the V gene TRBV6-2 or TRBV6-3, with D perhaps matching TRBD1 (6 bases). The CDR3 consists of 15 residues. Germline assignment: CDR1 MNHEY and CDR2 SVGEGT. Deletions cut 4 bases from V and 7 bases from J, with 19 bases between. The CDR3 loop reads CASSSRAGDPLEAFF. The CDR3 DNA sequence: TGTGCCAGCAGTTCTCGGGCAGGGGACCCACTTGAAGCTTTCTTT.

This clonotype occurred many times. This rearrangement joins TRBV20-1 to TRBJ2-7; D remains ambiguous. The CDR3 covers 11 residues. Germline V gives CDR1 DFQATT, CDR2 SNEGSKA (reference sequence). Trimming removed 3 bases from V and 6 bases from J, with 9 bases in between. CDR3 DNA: TGCAGTGCTAGGATGACTGCCGAGCAGTACTTC. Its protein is CSARMTAEQYF.